What follows are 8 T cell receptor beta chains derived from one specimen sequenced in a study of T cells in Graves' hyperthyroidism and ophthalmopathy. The investigators amplified TCR beta CDR3 regions from RNA transcripts. A set of HTBI primers served as the primers for a first-round RT-PCR of the TCR CDR3. TCRdb re-called the multiplex PCR reads with MiXCR, one entry per CDR3 protein. Of 300,000 or so distinct CDR3 sequences in the sample, over 15% were seen once. Sample: blood. The receptors here all came from a woman between 50 and 59 years old with Graves' hyperthyroidism.

Comments on this clonotype: Given a much more abundant clone one base away, this may be a read error. V and J are TRBV5-1 and TRBJ1-1; TRBD1 agrees at 7 bases. Germline V CDR1 and CDR2: SGHRS, YFSETQ. This CDR3 contains 15 residues. The V gene end was trimmed by 2 bases and the J gene end by 7 bases; junction bases not matched to a gene: 11. The CDR3 DNA sequence: TGCGCCAGCAGCTTTAGTGCAGGGGGTGACATTGAAGCTTTCTTT. Its translation is CASSFSAGGDIEAFF.

This clonotype has ten or more counts. This sequence joins TRBV7-8 and TRBJ1-2; D not certain. Germline CDR1 SGHVS, CDR2 FQNEAQ. The germline V and J ends were trimmed by 5 bases and 0 bases, with 7 bases remaining between them. There are 13 residues in the CDR3. DNA for the CDR3: TGTGCCAGCAGCCCCATTTCTAACTATGGCTACACCTTC. Its translation: CASSPISNYGYTF.

This clonotype was seen a handful of times. This sequence joins TRBV29-1 and TRBJ1-1, with D uncertain. Trimming cost V 4 bases and J 5 bases, with 8 bases left between them. This CDR3 spans 11 amino acids. Germline values: CDR1 SQVTM, CDR2 ANQGSEA. DNA of the CDR3: TGCAGCGTTGTGGGGAATACTGAAGCTTTCTTT. This codes for CSVVGNTEAFF.

This clonotype was counted only a few times. The CDR3 is CAWSVQGAETQYF. CDR3 in DNA: TGTGCCTGGAGTGTACAGGGCGCAGAGACCCAGTACTTC. The chain uses TRBV30 and TRBJ2-5; tentative D call: TRBD1 (6 bases). Germline CDR1 reads GTSNPN; CDR2 reads SVGIG (reference sequence). The V end lost 0 bases, the J end lost 4 bases, and 9 bases lay between the germline ends. The CDR3 spans 13 residues.

This clonotype occurred a few times. The gene calls are TRBV27 and TRBJ2-1; 8 nucleotides agree with TRBD1. The CDR3 is 15 amino acids. The V segment lost 6 bases and the J segment 4 bases; nucleotides outside the gene matches: 8. Germline loops: CDR1 MNHEY, CDR2 SMNVEV (reference sequence). The CDR3 nucleotides read TGTGCCAGCAGACCCGGGACAGGTCCGTACAATGAGCAGTTCTTC. Translation gives CASRPGTGPYNEQFF.

The V gene is TRBV10-3, the J gene TRBJ1-6; D gene uncertain. The length of the CDR3 is 14 residues. CDR1 ENHRY and CDR2 SYGVKD come from the germline V gene. The V end was cut by 3 bases, the J end by 6 bases, with 9 bases between. DNA of the CDR3: TGTGCCATCAGTGACAGGCGGGTTAATTCACCCCTCCACTTT. It codes for CAISDRRVNSPLHF.

The sample holds a few counts of this clonotype. As DNA, the CDR3 is TGTGCCAGCGGTCCTTTAACAATGAACACTGAAGCTTTCTTT. Amino acids: CASGPLTMNTEAFF. This chain links TRBV6-1 with TRBJ1-1; D unresolved. V lost 8 bases to trimming and J lost 0 bases, with 13 bases between them. CDR1 is MNHNS, CDR2 SASEGT, per germline. This CDR3 has 14 residues.

The chain joins TRBV19 to TRBJ1-1, with no clear D. The CDR3 contains 13 residues. The germline gives CDR1 LNHDA, CDR2 SQIVND (reference sequence). Trimming removed 6 bases from V and 4 bases from J, with 12 bases in between. DNA for the CDR3: TGTGCCAGTAGCTTCAGTGTCGCCACTGAAGCTTTCTTT. It yields the protein CASSFSVATEAFF.